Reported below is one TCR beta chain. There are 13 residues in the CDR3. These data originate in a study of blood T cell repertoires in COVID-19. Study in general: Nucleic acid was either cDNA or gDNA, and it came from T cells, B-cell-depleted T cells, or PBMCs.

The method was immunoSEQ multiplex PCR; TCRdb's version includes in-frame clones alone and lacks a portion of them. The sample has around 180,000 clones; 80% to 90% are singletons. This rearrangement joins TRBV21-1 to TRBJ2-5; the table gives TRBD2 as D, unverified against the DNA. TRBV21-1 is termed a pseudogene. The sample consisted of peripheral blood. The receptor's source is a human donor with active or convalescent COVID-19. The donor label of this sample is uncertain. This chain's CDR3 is CASSKVARETQYF. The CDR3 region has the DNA TGTGCCAGCAGCAAAGTGGCGAGGGAGACCCAGTACTTC.